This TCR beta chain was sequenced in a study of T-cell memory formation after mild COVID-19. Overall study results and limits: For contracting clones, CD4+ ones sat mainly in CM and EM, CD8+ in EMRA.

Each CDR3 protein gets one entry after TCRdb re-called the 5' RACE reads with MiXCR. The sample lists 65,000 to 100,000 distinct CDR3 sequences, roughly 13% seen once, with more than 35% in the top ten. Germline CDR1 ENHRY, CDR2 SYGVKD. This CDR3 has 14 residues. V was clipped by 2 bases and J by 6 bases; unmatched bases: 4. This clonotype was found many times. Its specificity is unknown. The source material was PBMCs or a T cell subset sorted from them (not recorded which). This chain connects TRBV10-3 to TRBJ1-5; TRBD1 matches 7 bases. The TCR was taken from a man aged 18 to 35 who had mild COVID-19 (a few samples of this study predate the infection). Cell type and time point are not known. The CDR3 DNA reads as TGTGCCATCAGTGAGGACAGGGAGAGTCAGCCCCAGCATTTT. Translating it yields CAISEDRESQPQHF.